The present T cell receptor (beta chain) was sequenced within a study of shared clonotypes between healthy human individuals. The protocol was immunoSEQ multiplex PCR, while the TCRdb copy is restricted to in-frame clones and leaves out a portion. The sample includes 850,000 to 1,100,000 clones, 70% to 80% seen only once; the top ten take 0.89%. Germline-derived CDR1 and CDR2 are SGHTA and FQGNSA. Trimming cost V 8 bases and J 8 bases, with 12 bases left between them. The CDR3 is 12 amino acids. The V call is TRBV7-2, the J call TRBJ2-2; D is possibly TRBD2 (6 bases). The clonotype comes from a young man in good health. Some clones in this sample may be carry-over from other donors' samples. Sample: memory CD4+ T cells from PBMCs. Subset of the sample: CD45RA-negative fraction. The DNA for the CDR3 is TGTGCCAGCCGCCCCGCGGGGGGGGAGCTGTTTTTT. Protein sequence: CASRPAGGELFF.